This T cell receptor beta chain came from a study of T cell repertoires in cytomegalovirus infection (dated by TCRdb to the late 2010s). Regarding the research as a whole: Donor HLA type was relevant to the analysis, because carriage of CMV infection together with the matching HLA type was indicated by public TCR beta signatures.

Study-level results and caveats: In both this cohort and an independent cohort of 352 donors, the cumulative frequency of public TCR beta family members distinguished carriers of CMV infection plus the relevant HLA type. In the ex vivo response, HLA-C-restricted CMV-specific TCR beta clonotypes were dominant, and in two of eight donors the single most frequent clonotype came from this HLA-C-restricted group.

This clonotype was seen ten or more times. What antigen it recognizes has not been identified. No much larger clone exists at a distance of one base, and base qualities are not known. Germline trimming amounts to 1 base on V and 2 bases on J, with 6 as the count of junction bases outside the gene matches. The germline V gene yields SGHTA for CDR1 and FQGNSA for CDR2. Measured from the cysteine to the phenylalanine, the CDR3 is 16 residues long. The read is trimmed to its CDR3 DNA, 48 bases read in frame from base 1. The sample was run on an Illumina HiSeq 1500. TCRdb handled the public reads itself, with Q25 trimming in fastp and clone calling in MiXCR, and kept productive beta chains. A single entry per CDR3 protein holds the most common genes and DNA from its merged rows. For this sample there are about 530,000 distinct CDR3 sequences; approximately 26% appear just once. 13% of the sample comes from the top ten.

Material for sequencing was PBMCs. This TCR was recovered from a human donor in good health (CMV status not recorded). Some clones in this sample may be carry-over from other donors' samples. The chain links TRBV7-2 with TRBJ2-3, and 7 bases in between align with TRBD2. The nucleotide sequence reads as follows: TGTGCCAGCAGCTTAGGCTGGGGGGGGTACACAGATACGCAGTATTTT. Translated, it reads CASSLGWGGYTDTQYF.